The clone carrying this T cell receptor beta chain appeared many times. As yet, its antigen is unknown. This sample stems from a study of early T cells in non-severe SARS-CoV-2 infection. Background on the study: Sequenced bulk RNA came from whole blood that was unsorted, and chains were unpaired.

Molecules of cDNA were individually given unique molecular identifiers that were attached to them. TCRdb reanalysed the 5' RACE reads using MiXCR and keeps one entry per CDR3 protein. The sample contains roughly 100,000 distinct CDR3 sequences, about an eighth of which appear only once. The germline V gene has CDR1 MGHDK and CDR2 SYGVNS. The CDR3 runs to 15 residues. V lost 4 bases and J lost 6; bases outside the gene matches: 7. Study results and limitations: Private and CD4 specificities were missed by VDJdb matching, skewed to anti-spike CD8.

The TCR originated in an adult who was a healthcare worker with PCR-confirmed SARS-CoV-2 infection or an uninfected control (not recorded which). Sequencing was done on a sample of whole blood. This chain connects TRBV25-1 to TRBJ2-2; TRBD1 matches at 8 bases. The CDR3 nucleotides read TGTGCCAGCAGTGGACAGGGGAATTGGGCCGGGGAGCTGTTTTTT. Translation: CASSGQGNWAGELFF.